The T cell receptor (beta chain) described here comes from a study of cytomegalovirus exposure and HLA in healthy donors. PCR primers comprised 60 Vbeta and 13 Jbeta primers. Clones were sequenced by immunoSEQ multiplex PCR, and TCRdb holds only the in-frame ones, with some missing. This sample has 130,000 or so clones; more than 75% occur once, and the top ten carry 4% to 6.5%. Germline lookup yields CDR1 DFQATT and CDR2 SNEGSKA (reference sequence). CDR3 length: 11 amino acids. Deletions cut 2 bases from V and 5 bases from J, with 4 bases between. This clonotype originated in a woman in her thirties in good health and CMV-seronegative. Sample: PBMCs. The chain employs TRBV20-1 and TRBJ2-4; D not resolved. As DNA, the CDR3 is TGCAGTGCTAGAAGCGAAAACATTCAGTACTTC. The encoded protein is CSARSENIQYF.